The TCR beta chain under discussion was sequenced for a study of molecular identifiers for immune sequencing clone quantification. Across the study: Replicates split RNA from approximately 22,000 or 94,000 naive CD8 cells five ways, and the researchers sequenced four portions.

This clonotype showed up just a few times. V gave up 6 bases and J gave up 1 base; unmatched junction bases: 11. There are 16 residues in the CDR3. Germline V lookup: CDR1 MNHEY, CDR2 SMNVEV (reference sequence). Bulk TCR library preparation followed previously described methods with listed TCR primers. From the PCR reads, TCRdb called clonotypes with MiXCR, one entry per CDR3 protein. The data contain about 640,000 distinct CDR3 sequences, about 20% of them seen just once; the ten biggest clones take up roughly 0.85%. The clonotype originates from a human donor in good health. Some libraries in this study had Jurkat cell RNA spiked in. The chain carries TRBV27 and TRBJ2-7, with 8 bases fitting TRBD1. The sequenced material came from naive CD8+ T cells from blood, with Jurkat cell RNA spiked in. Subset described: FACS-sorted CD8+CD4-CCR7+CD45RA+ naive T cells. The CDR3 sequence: CASSPSSGTGSYEQYF. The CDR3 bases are TGTGCCAGCAGCCCGTCTAGTGGGACAGGTTCCTACGAGCAGTACTTC.